The 4 T cell receptor beta chains listed next were all sequenced from one sample in a study of cytomegalovirus exposure and HLA in healthy donors. PCR used 60 Vbeta primers and 13 Jbeta primers. The assay was immunoSEQ multiplex PCR, and TCRdb's table has in-frame clones only and misses some. The data contain around 100,000 clones, 70% of them seen just once; the ten biggest clones take up roughly 11%. Specimen: PBMCs. These receptor sequences come from a man between 40 and 49 years old in good health and CMV-seropositive.

This chain connects TRBV5-4 to TRBJ2-1, with 8 positions matching TRBD2. This CDR3 is built from 15 residues. Germline V lookup: CDR1 SGHNT, CDR2 YYREEE (reference sequence). Unmatched junction bases numbered 3, after V lost 1 base and J lost 3 bases. This CDR3 is CASSLPGGVYNEQFF. The DNA of the CDR3 is TGTGCCAGCAGCTTGCCGGGAGGGGTCTACAATGAGCAGTTCTTC.

The genes are TRBV4-2 and TRBJ1-3; perhaps TRBD1 as D (6 bases). V was pared by 2 bases and J by 3 bases, with 17 bases between. CDR3 length: 17 residues. CDR1 LGHNA and CDR2 YNFKEQ come from the germline V gene. CDR3 in amino acids: CASSQLGSGDYGNTIYF. As DNA, the CDR3 is TGTGCCAGCAGCCAATTGGGCTCAGGGGATTATGGAAACACCATATATTTT.

The V gene is TRBV11-1, the J gene TRBJ2-7, with a possible D match to TRBD1 (7 bases). CDR1 and CDR2 (germline): SGHAT, FQDESV (reference sequence). The germline V and J ends were trimmed by 5 bases and 5 bases, with 13 bases remaining between them. This CDR3 is 13 amino acids long. In DNA, the CDR3 is TGTGCCAGCAGCCTCGCGGGACAGAACGAGCAGTACGTC. The encoded protein is CASSLAGQNEQYV.

The chain has TRBV19 and TRBJ1-5, with 10 nucleotides matching TRBD1. Germline lookup yields CDR1 LNHDA and CDR2 SQIVND (reference sequence). V trimming: 3 bases; J trimming: 6 bases; junction bases outside the gene matches: 11. This CDR3 comprises 17 residues. The CDR3 nucleotides are TGTGCCAGTAGTATCCCCGACAGGGGGCGCGGGGGTCAGCCCCAGCATTTT. This encodes CASSIPDRGRGGQPQHF.